The 28 T cell receptor beta chains below were found in one sample sequenced in a study of blood T cell repertoires in COVID-19. Sequenced by immunoSEQ multiplex PCR; TCRdb stores in-frame clones only, minus some. The table includes roughly 190,000 clones, about 88% detected once. The source material was peripheral blood. These receptors all stem from a man aged 25-45 years with active or convalescent COVID-19.

The chain uses TRBV7-9 and TRBJ1-4; a possible D gene is TRBD1 (5 bases). This CDR3 spans 16 amino acids. V was pared by 5 bases and J by 8 bases, with 21 bases between. Per the germline V gene, CDR1 is SEHNR and CDR2 is FQNEAQ (reference sequence). The CDR3 DNA reads as TGTGCCAGCAGCATCCGCCGGGGGGAGGGCCGGGAAAAACTGTTTTTT. Residues: CASSIRRGEGREKLFF. Supplemented by reference TRBV7-9 and TRBJ1-4, the full variable domain reads DTGVSQNPRHKITKRGQNVTFRCDPISEHNRLYWYRQTLGQGPEFLTYFQNEAQLEKSRLLSDRFSAERPKGSFSTLEIQRTEQGDSAMYLCASSIRRGEGREKLFFGSGTQLSVL.

The J gene is TRBJ1-5, the V gene TRBV7-9; 9 bases are shared with TRBD1. The germline CDR1 and CDR2 sequences are SEHNR and FQNEAQ (reference sequence). The CDR3 length is 15 residues. V lost 4 bases and J lost 7; bases outside the gene matches: 8. CDR3: CASSWGQGGEQPQHF. The CDR3 DNA sequence: TGTGCCAGCAGCTGGGGACAGGGTGGTGAGCAGCCCCAGCATTTT.

This clone was counted only a few times. The chain uses TRBV11-3 and TRBJ1-1, with unresolved D. The CDR3 has 14 amino acids. V was clipped by 4 bases and J by 1 base, with 10 bases between them. The V gene's germline CDR1 is SGHNT and CDR2 YENEEA. CDR3 residues: CASSSGRRNTEAFF. For the CDR3, the DNA is TGTGCCAGCAGCTCTGGCCGGAGGAACACTGAAGCTTTCTTT.

The chain joins TRBV5-1 to TRBJ2-2, with a weak D call TRBD1 (6 bases). The CDR3 runs 17 residues. CDR1 and CDR2 (germline): SGHRS, YFSETQ. The V end was cut by 4 bases, the J end by 5 bases, with 21 bases between. The CDR3 DNA reads as TGCGCCAGCAGCCCTACTCTGGGGGCCGCAGGGACCGGGGAGCTGTTTTTT. It translates to CASSPTLGAAGTGELFF.

The V and J genes are TRBV9 and TRBJ2-5; D might be TRBD2 (5 bases). Between the trimmed V and J ends, which lost 4 bases and 6 bases, there was a span of 13 bases. The CDR3 length is 13 residues. Per the germline V gene, CDR1 is SGDLS and CDR2 is YYNGEE. CDR3 in DNA: TGTGCCAGCAGCCCCCCCACGGGGAAGACCCAGTACTTC. This gives the protein CASSPPTGKTQYF.

The genes are TRBV24-1 and TRBJ1-2; a possible D gene is TRBD1 (6 bases). CDR1 is KGHDR and CDR2 is SFDVKD in the germline V gene. The CDR3 has 15 amino acids. V was pared by 7 bases and J by 4 bases, with 18 bases between. The chain's CDR3 is CATRAGTLVVYGYTF. The CDR3 bases are TGTGCCACCAGGGCCGGGACACTGGTGGTCTATGGCTACACCTTC.

This chain links TRBV19 with TRBJ2-7; TRBD2 matches 11 bases. Trimming cost V 5 bases and J 2 bases; bases outside gene matches: 2. The length of the CDR3 is 14 residues. Germline V lookup: CDR1 LNHDA, CDR2 SQIVND (reference sequence). CDR3 sequence (DNA): TGTGCCAGTAGTGAACTAGCGGGAGCCTACGAGCAGTACTTC. It specifies CASSELAGAYEQYF. Based on the CDR3 plus reference TRBV19 and TRBJ2-7, the full variable domain is DGGITQSPKYLFRKEGQNVTLSCEQNLNHDAMYWYRQDPGQGLRLIYYSQIVNDFQKGDIAEGYSVSREKKESFPLTVTSAQKNPTAFYLCASSELAGAYEQYFGPGTRLTVT.

The chain carries TRBV6-5 and TRBJ1-6, with D possibly TRBD1 on 5 matching bases. Deletions cut 7 bases from V and 7 bases from J, with 17 bases between. Germline V CDR1 and CDR2: MNHEY, SVGAGI. The CDR3 is 15 amino acids. CDR3 sequence: CASIIRRGENSPLHF. As DNA, the CDR3 is TGTGCCAGCATAATAAGGAGGGGAGAAAATTCACCCCTCCACTTT.

V usage is TRBV12-3 or TRBV12-4 and J usage is TRBJ1-2; D perhaps matches TRBD1 (6 bases). Between the trimmed V and J ends, which lost 1 base and 7 bases, there was a span of 10 bases. CDR3 length: 13 residues. The CDR3 region is CASSLVGATGYTF. The CDR3 nucleotides read TGTGCCAGCAGTTTAGTGGGGGCCACTGGCTACACCTTC.

This chain links TRBV6-1 with TRBJ2-7; the D gene is possibly TRBD2 (5 bases). Trimming left V 0 bases short and J 4 bases short, with 7 bases between. This CDR3 spans 13 amino acids. Germline CDR1 MNHNS, CDR2 SASEGT. This chain's CDR3 is CASSEASGYEQYV. CDR3 DNA: TGTGCCAGCAGTGAAGCTTCGGGATACGAGCAGTACGTC.

The CDR3 DNA sequence: TGCGCCAGCAGCTACCCGGGACTAGCGGGAGGAAAAAGAGAGACCCAGTACTTC. Translation: CASSYPGLAGGKRETQYF. The chain carries TRBV5-1 and TRBJ2-5; 15 nucleotides agree with TRBD2. V shed 3 bases and J 4 bases; nucleotides not matched to a gene: 10. The CDR3 is 18 residues long. The germline gives CDR1 SGHRS, CDR2 YFSETQ.

This clone was detected only once. This chain joins TRBV7-8 and TRBJ2-3; the match to TRBD2 covers 13 bases. V lost 1 base to trimming and J lost 0 bases; unmatched junction nucleotides: 1. Per germline, CDR1 SGHVS and CDR2 FQNEAQ. The CDR3 spans 17 residues. CDR3 region: CASSLGTSGGSTDTQYF. CDR3 DNA sequence: TGTGCCAGCAGCTTAGGGACTAGCGGGGGAAGCACAGATACGCAGTATTTT.

This chain uses TRBV6-2 or TRBV6-3 with TRBJ2-1; 8 nucleotides agree with TRBD2. Unmatched junction bases numbered 8, after V lost 2 bases and J lost 5 bases. The germline gives CDR1 MNHEY, CDR2 SVGEGT. The CDR3 is 16 residues long. CDR3 sequence (DNA): TGTGCCAGCAGTTACCGGGGACTAGGTCCCCACAATGAGCAGTTCTTC. Protein product: CASSYRGLGPHNEQFF.

The chain carries TRBV27 and TRBJ2-7; TRBD2 might be the D (5 bases). The length of the CDR3 is 15 residues. CDR1 is MNHEY, CDR2 SMNVEV, per germline (reference sequence). The ends were cut back, 5 bases at V and 0 bases at J, with 14 bases in the middle. The CDR3 region is CASSKRGHSSYEQYF. The CDR3 DNA is TGTGCCAGCAGTAAGAGAGGGCATAGCTCCTACGAGCAGTACTTC.

The CDR3 sequence is CASSFPTGERTEAFF. CDR3 coding DNA: TGTGCCAGCAGTTTTCCGACAGGGGAGCGAACTGAAGCTTTCTTT. V usage is TRBV2 and J usage is TRBJ1-1, with 8 positions matching TRBD1. This CDR3 contains 15 residues. Unmatched junction bases numbered 10, after V lost 5 bases and J lost 5 bases. Germline lookup yields CDR1 SNHLY and CDR2 FYNNEI.

This chain uses TRBV21-1 with TRBJ2-1; the table's D call TRBD2 went unverified against the DNA. TRBV21-1 is recorded as a pseudogene. The CDR3 is made up of 16 amino acids. The CDR3 region is CASSKAPRSSYNEQFF. Here the CDR3 DNA reads TGTGCCAGCAGCAAGGCCCCACGGAGCTCCTACAATGAGCAGTTCTTC.

This chain joins TRBV7-9 and TRBJ1-4; a possible D gene is TRBD1 (6 bases). The CDR3 loop spans 17 amino acids. Germline CDR1 SEHNR, CDR2 FQNEAQ (reference sequence). The V gene lost 11 bases and the J gene lost 0 bases, with 22 bases spanning the gap. DNA of the CDR3: TGTGCCGGCCAAGATGTGTTGACAGGTGCAACTAATGAAAAACTGTTTTTT. Translation gives CAGQDVLTGATNEKLFF.

This sequence joins TRBV14 and TRBJ1-6; 7 bases are shared with TRBD1. CDR1 is SGHDN and CDR2 is FVKESK in the germline V gene. With 3 bases clipped from V and 11 bases from J, the junction kept 10 bases outside the gene matches. The CDR3 runs to 15 residues. The DNA for the CDR3 is TGTGCCAGCAGCCAGGGGACAGTGCAAGGGGCACCCCTCCACTTT. Its translation is CASSQGTVQGAPLHF.

The rearrangement uses TRBV4-2 and TRBJ1-1; 8 nucleotides match TRBD1. Trimming at V came to 0 bases and at J to 5 bases, leaving 8 bases not matched to a gene. The CDR3 length is 16 residues. Germline CDR1 is LGHNA and CDR2 is YNFKEQ. The DNA for the CDR3 is TGTGCCAGCAGCCAAGAGCACCAGGGGGCAGGGACTGAAGCTTTCTTT. Amino acids: CASSQEHQGAGTEAFF.

The rearrangement joins TRBV25-1 to TRBJ2-5, with D perhaps matching TRBD2 (6 bases). Germline V gives CDR1 MGHDK, CDR2 SYGVNS. The CDR3 extends over 15 amino acids. Trimming removed 2 bases at V and 1 base at J, with 11 bases between. The CDR3 protein is CASSETGLSQETQYF. CDR3 nucleotide sequence: TGTGCCAGCAGTGAAACGGGACTGAGCCAAGAGACCCAGTACTTC. Variable domain in full (rest from reference TRBV25-1 and TRBJ2-5): EADIYQTPRYLVIGTGKKITLECSQTMGHDKMYWYQQDPGMELHLIHYSYGVNSTEKGDLSSESTVSRIRTEHFPLTLESARPSHTSQYLCASSETGLSQETQYFGPGTRLLVL.

V usage is TRBV6-5 and J usage is TRBJ2-1; 11 bases line up with TRBD2. V was clipped by 10 bases and J by 2 bases; unmatched bases: 4. CDR1 MNHEY and CDR2 SVGAGI come from the germline V gene. The CDR3 has 14 amino acids. CDR3 in DNA: TGTGCCACCAGGACTAGCGGGCCCTACAATGAGCAGTTCTTC. This codes for CATRTSGPYNEQFF.

V gene TRBV21-1 combines with J gene TRBJ1-1. TRBV21-1 is termed a pseudogene. This CDR3 is built from 19 residues. The CDR3 protein is CASSKKRLGGRGMNTEAFF. CDR3 nucleotide sequence: TGTGCCAGCAGCAAAAAAAGGTTAGGGGGGAGGGGGATGAACACTGAAGCTTTCTTT.

This chain uses TRBV19 with TRBJ1-1; D call uncertain. CDR1 is LNHDA, CDR2 SQIVND, per germline (reference sequence). The CDR3 length is 16 residues. The germline V and J ends were trimmed by 1 base and 0 bases, with 12 bases remaining between them. The CDR3 DNA sequence: TGTGCCAGTAGTATAGCTCCGCGCGGTATGAACACTGAAGCTTTCTTT. This translates into CASSIAPRGMNTEAFF. The whole variable domain, remainder taken from reference TRBV19 and TRBJ1-1, is DGGITQSPKYLFRKEGQNVTLSCEQNLNHDAMYWYRQDPGQGLRLIYYSQIVNDFQKGDIAEGYSVSREKKESFPLTVTSAQKNPTAFYLCASSIAPRGMNTEAFFGQGTRLTVV.

Only a few counts were recorded for this clone. The gene calls are TRBV24-1 and TRBJ1-2, with 7 bases identical to TRBD1. With 4 bases clipped from V and 4 bases from J, the junction kept 8 bases outside the gene matches. The CDR3 is 15 amino acids. Germline CDR1 KGHDR, CDR2 SFDVKD. The CDR3 DNA is TGTGCCACCAGTGAAACGACAGGGCACGGCTATGGCTACACCTTC. It codes for CATSETTGHGYGYTF.

The V call is TRBV27, the J call TRBJ1-6, with 8 nucleotides matching TRBD1. Germline V gene data show CDR1 as MNHEY and CDR2 as SMNVEV (reference sequence). V was pared by 5 bases and J by 8 bases, with 8 bases of the junction left unmatched. This CDR3 is 15 amino acids long. CDR3 protein: CASSRTTTGDSPLHF. The DNA for the CDR3 is TGTGCCAGCAGTAGAACGACGACAGGGGATTCACCCCTCCACTTT.

The gene calls are TRBV19 and TRBJ1-4, with D uncertain. The germline V and J ends were trimmed by 5 bases and 4 bases, with 14 bases remaining between them. The germline CDR1 and CDR2 sequences are LNHDA and SQIVND (reference sequence). CDR3 size: 15 residues. Here the CDR3 DNA reads TGTGCCAGTAGTCTAGGAGGGCATGGTAATGAAAAACTGTTTTTT. Translating gives CASSLGGHGNEKLFF.

The rearrangement links TRBV25-1 to TRBJ1-5; D is perhaps TRBD1 (6 bases). Looked up from germline, CDR1 is MGHDK and CDR2 is SYGVNS. With 0 bases removed from V and 5 bases from J, the gap between germline ends came to 17 bases. The CDR3 extends over 17 amino acids. CDR3: CASSEYKAGVPDQPQHF. The CDR3 DNA sequence: TGTGCCAGCAGTGAATATAAAGCAGGGGTACCAGATCAGCCCCAGCATTTT.

The rearrangement uses TRBV4-3 and TRBJ1-2, with TRBD1 matching 8 bases. V was clipped by 0 bases and J by 4 bases; unmatched bases: 13. The CDR3 is made up of 18 amino acids. Germline V gene data show CDR1 as LGHNA and CDR2 as YSLEER. CDR3 sequence: CASSQDEAGGAIGYGYTF. The CDR3 nucleotides read TGCGCCAGCAGCCAAGATGAGGCAGGGGGCGCGATAGGCTATGGCTACACCTTC.